A single sample gave rise to the 5 T cell receptor beta chains below, sequenced in a study of blood T cell repertoires in COVID-19. Using immunoSEQ multiplex PCR, the repertoire was profiled, and TCRdb retains in-frame clones only, with some absent. The sample has a few hundred thousand clones, around 89% seen once; the top ten hold 2.1%. The sample consisted of peripheral blood. The receptors here all came from a woman aged 60-75 years with COVID-19, enrolled during active disease.

This clone appeared a single time. The chain is built from TRBV7-2 and TRBJ2-1, with 11 positions matching TRBD2. Germline lookup yields CDR1 SGHTA and CDR2 FQGNSA. V trimming: 6 bases; J trimming: 0 bases; junction bases outside the gene matches: 7. This CDR3 is built from 17 residues. The DNA of the CDR3 is TGTGCCAGCAGGCGAGGTAGCGGGGGGGCCTCCTACAATGAGCAGTTCTTC. Protein: CASRRGSGGASYNEQFF.

This clone showed up just once. V usage is TRBV29-1 and J usage is TRBJ2-7, with no clear D. Trimming shortened V by 3 bases and J by 0 bases, and 12 bases separated the two germline ends. This CDR3 comprises 14 residues. From germline, CDR1 is SQVTM and CDR2 ANQGSEA. The CDR3 sequence: CSVDILRSSYEQYF. The CDR3 bases are TGCAGCGTTGATATCTTAAGGAGCTCCTACGAGCAGTACTTC.

J is TRBJ2-3 and V is TRBV5-1; D is unclear. Germline loops: CDR1 SGHRS, CDR2 YFSETQ. Trimming took off 4 bases at V and 2 bases at J, with 8 bases between the two ends. The CDR3 totals 13 residues. CDR3 coding DNA: TGCGCCAGCAGCCCAGACTCCACAGATACGCAGTATTTT. It encodes CASSPDSTDTQYF.

The chain joins TRBV19 to TRBJ2-1; 11 bases match TRBD2. J gave up 3 bases and V 3 bases, and 7 bases lay outside the gene matches. This CDR3 comprises 17 residues. Germline CDR1 LNHDA, CDR2 SQIVND (reference sequence). CDR3 DNA: TGTGCCAGTAGTATTCCCACGCTAGCGGGGGGCTACAATGAGCAGTTCTTC. Translation gives CASSIPTLAGGYNEQFF.

J is TRBJ1-1 and V is TRBV5-5, with unresolved D. V was cut by 0 bases and J by 5 bases, with 11 bases left in between. In germline, CDR1 is SGHKS, CDR2 YYEKEE (reference sequence). The CDR3 extends over 14 amino acids. This chain's CDR3 is CASSLDRPGTEAFF. CDR3 nucleotide sequence: TGTGCCAGCAGCTTGGATCGCCCGGGGACTGAAGCTTTCTTT.